Listed here are 3 T cell receptor beta chains from one sample, sequenced in a study of cytomegalovirus exposure and HLA in healthy donors. The study ran its PCR with 60 Vbeta and 13 Jbeta primers. Measured with immunoSEQ multiplex PCR; TCRdb has only the in-frame clones, and not every one. In all, the sample yields about 55,000 clones. Sample: PBMCs. The receptors originated from a man between 45 and 60 years old in good health and CMV-seropositive.

V gene TRBV5-4 combines with J gene TRBJ1-2; D is uncertain. V dropped 0 bases and J dropped 5 bases, with 11 bases sitting between them. This CDR3 comprises 14 residues. The germline V gene encodes CDR1 SGHNT and CDR2 YYREEE (reference sequence). Here the CDR3 DNA reads TGTGCCAGCAGCTTGGCCTGGGCGGGGTATGGCTACACCTTC. Its protein product is CASSLAWAGYGYTF. Filled out from reference TRBV5-4 and TRBJ1-2, the complete variable domain reads ETGVTQSPTHLIKTRGQQVTLRCSSQSGHNTVSWYQQALGQGPQFIFQYYREEENGRGNFPPRFSGLQFPNYSSELNVNALELDDSALYLCASSLAWAGYGYTFGSGTRLTVV.

The chain has TRBV6-5 and TRBJ2-2; D is possibly TRBD1 (5 bases). This CDR3 has 14 amino acids. Trimming removed 7 bases at V and 1 base at J, with 10 bases between. The V gene's germline CDR1 is MNHEY and CDR2 SVGAGI. The CDR3 loop is CASTRTRNTGELFF. The CDR3 bases are TGTGCCAGCACCAGGACACGGAACACCGGGGAGCTGTTTTTT.

V usage is TRBV28 and J usage is TRBJ2-7, with 7 bases aligning to TRBD1. V lost 9 bases, J lost 2 bases, and 10 bases stayed unmatched. Per germline, CDR1 MDHEN and CDR2 SYDVKM. The CDR3 is 14 amino acids. CDR3 DNA sequence: TGTGCCAGTTGGAGAGGGGGCGAGACCTACGAGCAGTACTTC. It yields the protein CASWRGGETYEQYF. Complete variable domain (other parts from reference TRBV28 and TRBJ2-7): DVKVTQSSRYLVKRTGEKVFLECVQDMDHENMFWYRQDPGLGLRLIYFSYDVKMKEKGDIPEGYSVSREKKERFSLILESASTNQTSMYLCASWRGGETYEQYFGPGTRLTVT.